There are a few counts of the clone carrying this TCR beta chain. Its cognate antigen is unknown. The source material, RNA transcripts, was used to amplify TCR beta CDR3 regions. With the HTBI primer set, the TCR CDR3 went through a first round of RT-PCR. TCRdb re-derived calls from the multiplex PCR reads in MiXCR, one entry per CDR3 protein. In the table there are roughly 500,000 distinct CDR3 sequences, approximately 49% of which are singletons. The CDR3 contains 14 residues. The V segment lost 4 bases and the J segment 11 bases; nucleotides outside the gene matches: 10. This entry comes from a study of T cells in Graves' hyperthyroidism and ophthalmopathy. Whole-study findings and limits: Before onset, ophthalmopathy was predicted by the model a median approximately 6.7 months earlier.

Each diagnosis was grounded in clinical symptoms, serum thyroxine and TRAb, thyroid ultrasound, and orbital computed tomography. J is TRBJ1-5 and V is TRBV12-3 or TRBV12-4; 8 bases agree with TRBD1. Material: peripheral blood or thyroid tissue (not recorded which). The receptor's source is an adult woman with Graves' disease, either hyperthyroidism or ophthalmopathy (not recorded which). Written as DNA, the CDR3 is TGTGCCAGCAGTTCCTCAGAACTGACAGGGGCCCAGCATTTT. Amino acid sequence: CASSSSELTGAQHF.